This TCR beta chain is drawn from a study of metastatic and nonmetastatic thyroid tumors. The CDR3 sequence runs 20 residues, both termini included. Germline CDR1 MNHNY, CDR2 SVGAGI (reference sequence). TCRdb re-analyzed the PCR reads using MiXCR. The profile shows more than 10,000 clones, approximately 33% of them singletons. Each patient came to thyroid surgery without any prior treatment (of any kind). Many counts were recorded for this clone. The final CDR3 position lacks the conserved phenylalanine or tryptophan, pointing to a likely read error. The DNA is left out, because the CDR3 cannot be placed on it with certainty; the CDR3 is given as TCRdb lists it.

The sequencing sample was made of tumor tissue. The origin of this receptor is a male donor with papillary thyroid cancer or a benign thyroid nodule (not recorded which). Some clones in this sample may be carry-over from other donors' samples. The chain links TRBV6-6 to TRBJ2-7; TRBD1, as called in the table, went unchecked against the DNA. This CDR3 is CASPNEPGPPNDPSTGVMLP.